In this sample, the clone carrying this TCR beta chain turned up many times. The ends lost 2 bases at V and 4 bases at J; junction bases unmatched: 2. Germline CDR1 and CDR2: SGDLS and YYNGEE. CDR3 length: 14 amino acids. These data are taken from a study of spatial heterogeneity in lung cancer. About the study: The average appearance count of each unique TCR and UMI combination in raw reads was more than eight.

The time point is: sample taken at primary tumor resection. 72 TRACERx patients with early, untreated non-small cell lung cancer donated samples. Each TCR cDNA molecule bore a unique molecular identifier. TCRdb re-analysed the 5' RACE reads in MiXCR, keeping a single row per CDR3 protein. The table lists 23,000 or so distinct CDR3 sequences, less than 6% of them singletons. The sequence was obtained from a male donor with early-stage non-small cell lung cancer. The rearrangement uses TRBV9 and TRBJ1-3; 8 nucleotides align to TRBD1. The specimen was PBMCs, collected at surgery. CDR3 bases: TGTGCCAGCAGCGTTGGACAGGGAGGAAACACCATATATTTT. It encodes CASSVGQGGNTIYF. The full variable domain, with the rest looked up from reference TRBV9 and TRBJ1-3, is DSGVTQTPKHLITATGQRVTLRCSPRSGDLSVYWYQQSLDQGLQFLIQYYNGEERAKGNILERFSAQQFPDLHSELNLSSLELGDSALYFCASSVGQGGNTIYFGEGSWLTVV.